These 30 T cell receptor beta chains were sequenced from one sample in a study of human T cells and chemical hapten exposure. Stated time point: pre-sensitization, week 0. Treatment defined: therapeutic diphenylcyclopropenone sensitization with weekly scalp DPC. TCRdb reprocessed the RACE reads with MiXCR, giving one entry per CDR3 protein. Of 95,000 to 100,000 distinct CDR3 sequences in the sample, 9.5% to 14% are singletons; the top ten hold 3.1%. Sequencing was performed on whole blood, taken in connection with sensitization to the hapten diphenylcyclopropenone (DPC). The receptor set was obtained from a woman aged 55 to 70 with alopecia areata. Some clones in this sample may be carry-over from other donors' samples.

The sample holds many counts of this clonotype. This sequence joins TRBV5-1 and TRBJ2-7, with unresolved D. The CDR3 is made up of 14 amino acids. The germline V gene has CDR1 SGHRS and CDR2 YFSETQ. V was pared by 0 bases and J by 2 bases, with 9 bases between. The CDR3 coding sequence is TGCGCCAGCAGCTTGGCAGCCAGACCCTACGAGCAGTACTTC. This gives the protein CASSLAARPYEQYF. Full variable domain (remainder filled in from reference TRBV5-1 and TRBJ2-7): KAGVTQTPRYLIKTRGQQVTLSCSPISGHRSVSWYQQTPGQGLQFLFEYFSETQRNKGNFPGRFSGRQFSNSRSEMNVSTLELGDSALYLCASSLAARPYEQYFGPGTRLTVT.

This clonotype was seen at least ten times. The genes are TRBV6-1 and TRBJ1-1; the match to TRBD1 covers 9 bases. Germline V CDR1 and CDR2: MNHNS, SASEGT. V was pared by 0 bases and J by 4 bases, with 6 bases of the junction left unmatched. The CDR3 length is 16 residues. CDR3 bases: TGTGCCAGCAGTGAAGCTCCGGGGACAGGGAGCACTGAAGCTTTCTTT. Amino acids: CASSEAPGTGSTEAFF.

This clonotype appeared many times. The chain is built from TRBV29-1 and TRBJ2-3; 7 bases are a match to TRBD1. After removal of 4 bases from V and 3 bases from J, the junction contained 10 bases not matched to a gene. The CDR3 extends over 15 amino acids. Germline CDR1 is SQVTM and CDR2 is ANQGSEA. The CDR3 region is CSVAKGAWVTDTQYF. DNA of the CDR3: TGCAGCGTTGCCAAGGGGGCATGGGTAACAGATACGCAGTATTTT.

The CDR3: CASSFIVLRSFRLAGDNEQFF. The CDR3 region has the DNA TGTGCCAGCAGCTTCATAGTACTCCGGAGTTTCAGACTAGCGGGGGATAATGAGCAGTTCTTC. The V and J genes are TRBV11-2 and TRBJ2-1; 12 bases map to TRBD2. CDR1 is SGHAT and CDR2 is FQNNGV in the germline V gene. The CDR3 spans 21 residues. V dropped 3 bases and J dropped 7; count of bases not matched to a gene: 22.

This clonotype was seen ten or more times. V gene TRBV29-1 combines with J gene TRBJ2-7; a possible D gene is TRBD1 (5 bases). V dropped 6 bases and J dropped 2 bases, with 20 bases sitting between them. This CDR3 has 15 amino acids. The germline gives CDR1 SQVTM, CDR2 ANQGSEA. CDR3 in amino acids: CSVTTGPGAPYEQYF. CDR3 nucleotides: TGCAGCGTCACAACCGGGCCTGGGGCCCCCTACGAGCAGTACTTC.

This clonotype has ten or more counts. The J gene is TRBJ1-2, the V gene TRBV9; TRBD1 is a possible D gene (5 bases). This CDR3 has 12 residues. Germline CDR1 reads SGDLS; CDR2 reads YYNGEE. CDR3 region: CATSQRGYGYTF. DNA for the CDR3: TGTGCTACCTCTCAGAGGGGCTATGGCTACACCTTC.

This clonotype was seen ten or more times. J is TRBJ2-2 and V is TRBV11-3, with D possibly TRBD2 on 5 matching bases. The CDR3 sequence is 16 residues long. The V gene lost 5 bases and the J gene lost 7 bases, with 20 bases spanning the gap. CDR1 is SGHNT, CDR2 YENEEA, per germline. The CDR3 sequence: CASSRSTVGESGELFF. Written as DNA, the CDR3 is TGTGCCAGCAGCCGCTCAACCGTTGGGGAGAGCGGGGAGCTGTTTTTT.

This clonotype was seen a few times. The chain recombines TRBV7-9 with TRBJ1-5; 8 nucleotides line up with TRBD1. J gave up 6 bases and V 5 bases, and 6 bases lay outside the gene matches. In germline, CDR1 is SEHNR, CDR2 FQNEAQ (reference sequence). This CDR3 is 14 amino acids long. CDR3 in DNA: TGTGCCAGCAGCCCCCAGGGGGCGGTTCAGCCCCAGCATTTT. Translation gives CASSPQGAVQPQHF.

In this sample, this clonotype turned up many times. The genes are TRBV13 and TRBJ1-4, with 7 bases lining up with TRBD1. CDR1 is PRHDT, CDR2 FYEKMQ, per germline (reference sequence). Unmatched junction bases numbered 0, after V lost 7 bases and J lost 4 bases. The CDR3 loop spans 12 amino acids. The CDR3 DNA is TGTGCCAGCAACAGGGGTAATGAAAAACTGTTTTTT. Protein sequence: CASNRGNEKLFF.

The chain is built from TRBV7-2 and TRBJ2-6; D is ambiguous. V lost 6 bases and J lost 0, with 12 bases in between. Germline V gene lookup returns CDR1 SGHTA and CDR2 FQGNSA. The CDR3 runs 16 residues. CDR3: CASRKGSVSGANVLTF. The CDR3 nucleotides are TGTGCCAGCAGAAAAGGAAGCGTCTCTGGGGCCAACGTCCTGACTTTC.

CDR3 sequence reads: CASSGGFYNEQFF. CDR3 DNA sequence: TGTGCCAGTTCGGGCGGGTTTTACAATGAGCAGTTCTTC. V usage is TRBV19 and J usage is TRBJ2-1; tentative D call: TRBD2 (5 bases). Trimming took 8 bases from V and 4 from J, leaving 12 bases between them. The germline gives CDR1 LNHDA, CDR2 SQIVND (reference sequence). The CDR3 is made up of 13 amino acids.

This clonotype was seen repeatedly, ten times or more. The genes are TRBV2 and TRBJ1-6, with a tentative D call TRBD1 (5 bases). V was cut by 3 bases and J by 3 bases, with 6 bases left in between. The CDR3 totals 14 residues. Per germline, CDR1 SNHLY and CDR2 FYNNEI. The CDR3 sequence: CASSDRVYNSPLHF. As DNA, the CDR3 is TGTGCCAGCAGTGACAGGGTCTATAATTCACCCCTCCACTTT. Together with reference TRBV2 and TRBJ1-6, the CDR3 gives the full variable domain: EPEVTQTPSHQVTQMGQEVILRCVPISNHLYFYWYRQILGQKVEFLVSFYNNEISEKSEIFDDQFSVERPDGSNFTLKIRSTKLEDSAMYFCASSDRVYNSPLHFGNGTRLTVT.

As to this clonotype: A much larger clone sits a single nucleotide away, making a read error possible. This chain links TRBV18 with TRBJ2-6, with D uncertain. The germline CDR1 and CDR2 sequences are KGHSH and LQKENI. The CDR3 extends over 16 amino acids. The CDR3 DNA follows: TGTGCCAGCTCCCCCGGTATTACAGCTGGGACCAACGTCCTGACTTTC. Its protein product is CASSPGITAGTNVLTF.

This clonotype was detected a few times. The chain joins TRBV5-1 to TRBJ2-7; D possibly corresponds to TRBD1 (5 bases). Germline lookup yields CDR1 SGHRS and CDR2 YFSETQ. This CDR3 has 13 amino acids. V shed 2 bases and J shed 8 bases, with 14 bases lying between them. The DNA for the CDR3 is TGCGCCAGCAGCTTACTGGGGCACCCTCAGCAGTACTTC. It specifies CASSLLGHPQQYF.

The chain combines TRBV5-4 with TRBJ2-1; unclear D gene. The V end lost 2 bases, the J end lost 10 bases, and 10 bases lay between the germline ends. Germline lookup yields CDR1 SGHNT and CDR2 YYREEE (reference sequence). The CDR3 spans 12 residues. In nucleotides, the CDR3 is TGTGCCAGCAGCTTTATGGGATACGAGCAGTTCTTC. It translates to CASSFMGYEQFF.

This clonotype came up many times. The rearrangement links TRBV12-3 or TRBV12-4 to TRBJ1-1, with TRBD1 identical over 7 bases. V lost 5 bases to trimming and J lost 4 bases; unmatched junction nucleotides: 7. The CDR3 has 14 residues. CDR3 in DNA: TGTGCCAGCAGTAGACAGGGAGTGGGCACTGAAGCTTTCTTT. Encoded protein: CASSRQGVGTEAFF.

There are a few counts of this clonotype. The CDR3 DNA reads TGTGCCTGGAGATCTGGGACAGGCACAGATACGCAGTATTTT. As protein: CAWRSGTGTDTQYF. This chain links TRBV30 with TRBJ2-3, with TRBD1 identical over 7 bases. The CDR3 sequence is 14 residues long. Germline CDR1 GTSNPN, CDR2 SVGIG (reference sequence). Unmatched junction bases numbered 4, after V lost 3 bases and J lost 1 base.

This clonotype was observed a handful of times. The rearrangement uses TRBV5-8 and TRBJ1-5, with D maybe TRBD1 (6 bases). V shed 1 base and J shed 6 bases, with 26 bases lying between them. Germline V CDR1 and CDR2: SGHTS, YDEGEE. This CDR3 spans 19 amino acids. In DNA form, the CDR3 reads TGTGCCAGCAGCTTGTACCTCTCTTCCCACCCGAGGGACATTCAGCCCCAGCATTTT. Protein: CASSLYLSSHPRDIQPQHF.

This clonotype was seen ten or more times. The chain couples TRBV5-1 to TRBJ1-5; perhaps TRBD1 as D (5 bases). Germline V lookup: CDR1 SGHRS, CDR2 YFSETQ. The CDR3 loop spans 15 amino acids. Trimming shortened V by 4 bases and J by 6 bases, and 17 bases separated the two germline ends. The CDR3 DNA is TGCGCCAGCAGCCCCCAACGGGGACTCCCTCAGCCCCAGCATTTT. It translates to CASSPQRGLPQPQHF. Full variable domain (outside the CDR3, taken from reference TRBV5-1 and TRBJ1-5): KAGVTQTPRYLIKTRGQQVTLSCSPISGHRSVSWYQQTPGQGLQFLFEYFSETQRNKGNFPGRFSGRQFSNSRSEMNVSTLELGDSALYLCASSPQRGLPQPQHFGDGTRLSIL.

Ten or more counts support this clonotype. V and J are TRBV27 and TRBJ2-1; 12 nucleotides align to TRBD2. This CDR3 has 15 residues. Germline-derived CDR1 and CDR2 are MNHEY and SMNVEV (reference sequence). With V trimmed by 5 bases and J by 7 bases, 6 bases remained unmatched. CDR3 amino acids: CASSLAGGPGNEQFF. Written as DNA, the CDR3 is TGTGCCAGCAGTCTAGCGGGGGGGCCGGGTAATGAGCAGTTCTTC.

The CDR3 coding sequence is TGTGCCACCAGTGAATCCGGGGCCCAATCTGAAGCTTTCTTT. Translating gives CATSESGAQSEAFF. J is TRBJ1-1 and V is TRBV24-1, with D maybe TRBD1 (5 bases). Germline loops: CDR1 KGHDR, CDR2 SFDVKD. CDR3 length: 14 amino acids. Trimming removed 4 bases at V and 6 bases at J, with 14 bases between.

In this sample, this clonotype turned up many times. The chain links TRBV18 to TRBJ1-1, with 7 bases that match TRBD1. The CDR3 totals 17 residues. The germline V gene has CDR1 KGHSH and CDR2 LQKENI. The V gene end was trimmed by 0 bases and the J gene end by 1 base; junction bases not matched to a gene: 8. The CDR3 protein is CASSPPATGRANTEAFF. In nucleotides, the CDR3 is TGTGCCAGCTCACCACCTGCGACAGGGCGAGCGAACACTGAAGCTTTCTTT.

This clonotype occurred many times. Germline and junction disagree at one end, which may indicate a read error. This rearrangement joins TRBV19 to TRBJ2-7, with TRBD1 matching over 9 bases. CDR3 length: 10 residues. Germline V gene data show CDR1 as LNHDA and CDR2 as SQIVND (reference sequence). CDR3 sequence (DNA): TGTGCCAGTAGTACCGGGACAGGGCTGTTC. This translates into CASSTGTGLF.

Many counts were recorded for this clonotype. The chain links TRBV4-2 to TRBJ1-5; 8 bases are a match to TRBD1. Germline V gene sequence: CDR1 LGHNA, CDR2 YNFKEQ. V was pared by 9 bases and J by 0 bases, with 13 bases of the junction left unmatched. This CDR3 is 17 amino acids long. The DNA for the CDR3 is TGTGCCAGTTCGTCCGGGACAGGACCCTATAGCAATCAGCCCCAGCATTTT. Translating gives CASSSGTGPYSNQPQHF.

This clonotype has a count of ten or more. The chain is built from TRBV6-5 and TRBJ1-1; the D is unclear. Germline V CDR1 and CDR2: MNHEY, SVGAGI. The CDR3 contains 14 residues. Trimming pared 2 bases from V and 4 bases from J, leaving 11 bases between. The CDR3 protein is CASSYHTLTTEAFF. CDR3 nucleotides: TGTGCCAGCAGTTACCACACTCTGACCACTGAAGCTTTCTTT.

In its sample, this clonotype ranks as medium-sized (0.01 to 0.1%). The chain links TRBV10-2 to TRBJ2-3; D uncertain. CDR1 is WSHSY and CDR2 is SAAADI in the germline V gene. The CDR3 has 12 amino acids. Trimming pared 6 bases from V and 3 bases from J, leaving 7 bases between. The CDR3 sequence: CASSLLTDTQYF. The CDR3 region has the DNA TGCGCCAGCAGCCTACTGACAGATACGCAGTATTTT.

The V call is TRBV7-9, the J call TRBJ2-1; 9 bases map to TRBD2. Germline V lookup: CDR1 SEHNR, CDR2 FQNEAQ (reference sequence). J was trimmed by 7 bases and V by 4 bases; bases with no gene match: 11. The CDR3 extends over 16 amino acids. For the CDR3, the DNA is TGTGCCAGCAGCTCTCTTTTGCGGGGGGGCCGGAATGAGCAGTTCTTC. Residues: CASSSLLRGGRNEQFF.

This clonotype was picked up many times. The chain links TRBV3-1 to TRBJ1-1; no definite D call. Trimming removed 5 bases from V and 4 bases from J, with 11 bases in between. CDR1 and CDR2 from the germline V gene are LGHDT and YNNKEL (reference sequence). The CDR3 extends over 13 amino acids. The CDR3 DNA reads TGTGCCAGCAGCGGGGATGGCCCCACTGAAGCTTTCTTT. Protein: CASSGDGPTEAFF.

J is TRBJ2-1 and V is TRBV7-9; the match to TRBD2 covers 10 bases. The CDR3 sequence is 17 residues long. V shed 5 bases, J shed 5 bases, and the junction held 12 bases outside the gene matches. CDR1 is SEHNR, CDR2 FQNEAQ, per germline (reference sequence). CDR3 nucleotide sequence: TGTGCCAGCAGCCAGTCCGGGACTAGCGCCAACCACAATGAGCAGTTCTTC. It codes for CASSQSGTSANHNEQFF.

This clonotype has just a few counts. V gene TRBV29-1 combines with J gene TRBJ2-7, with 7 bases matching TRBD2. The length of the CDR3 is 11 residues. Per germline, CDR1 SQVTM and CDR2 ANQGSEA. V was clipped by 8 bases and J by 2 bases; unmatched bases: 3. The CDR3 reads CSFGGTYEQYF. CDR3 bases: TGCAGCTTCGGGGGGACCTACGAGCAGTACTTC.